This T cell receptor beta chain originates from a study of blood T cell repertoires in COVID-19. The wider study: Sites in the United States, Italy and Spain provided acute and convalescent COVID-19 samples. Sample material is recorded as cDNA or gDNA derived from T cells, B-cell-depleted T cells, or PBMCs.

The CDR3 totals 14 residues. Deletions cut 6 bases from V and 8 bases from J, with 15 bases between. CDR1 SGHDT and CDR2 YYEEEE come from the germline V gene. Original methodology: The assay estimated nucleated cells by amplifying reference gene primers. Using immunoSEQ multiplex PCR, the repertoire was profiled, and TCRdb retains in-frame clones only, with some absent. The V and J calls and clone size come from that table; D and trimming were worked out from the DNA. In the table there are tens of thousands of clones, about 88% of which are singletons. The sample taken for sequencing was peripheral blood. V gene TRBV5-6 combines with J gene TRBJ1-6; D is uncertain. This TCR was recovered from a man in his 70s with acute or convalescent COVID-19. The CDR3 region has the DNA TGTGCCAGCACCTCGAACATTCCAGATTCACCCCTCCACTTT. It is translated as CASTSNIPDSPLHF. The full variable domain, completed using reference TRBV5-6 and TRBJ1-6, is DAGVTQSPTHLIKTRGQQVTLRCSPKSGHDTVSWYQQALGQGPQFIFQYYEEEERQRGNFPDRFSGHQFPNYSSELNVNALLLGDSALYLCASTSNIPDSPLHFGNGTRLTVT.